A single sample gave rise to the 27 T cell receptor beta chains below, sequenced in a study of CD8+ T cells in alopecia areata. After isolation, RNA underwent reverse transcription to generate cDNA as the sequencing template. Sequencing was performed with immunoSEQ multiplex PCR; in TCRdb, only in-frame clones are kept and a portion is missing. Seen here are about 30,000 clones, less than 75% observed once, and the top ten hold roughly 18%. The material sequenced was NKG2D-high CD8+ T cells sorted from blood. The receptors originated from a human donor with alopecia areata.

This clone was seen a few times. V gene TRBV5-4 combines with J gene TRBJ2-3, with TRBD2 as a possible D gene (6 bases). The V gene's germline CDR1 is SGHNT and CDR2 YYREEE (reference sequence). The CDR3 has 16 amino acids. The V end lost 1 base, the J end lost 2 bases, and 14 bases lay between the germline ends. In DNA form, the CDR3 reads TGTGCCAGCAGCTTGACTGCGGGACTTACCACAGATACGCAGTATTTT. Residues: CASSLTAGLTTDTQYF.

The CDR3 spells CSVRGVGGKETQYF. The CDR3, as DNA: TGCAGCGTTCGAGGGGTAGGGGGGAAAGAGACCCAGTACTTC. The chain employs TRBV29-1 and TRBJ2-5; the D call may be TRBD1 or TRBD2 (6 bases each). The CDR3 has 14 amino acids. Germline CDR1 is SQVTM and CDR2 is ANQGSEA. Between the trimmed V and J ends, which lost 5 bases and 3 bases, there was a span of 16 bases.

V usage is TRBV27 and J usage is TRBJ2-2, with D maybe TRBD1 (5 bases). V was trimmed by 5 bases and J by 5 bases, leaving 6 bases between them. The CDR3 is 12 residues long. Germline V gene lookup returns CDR1 MNHEY and CDR2 SMNVEV (reference sequence). The CDR3 reads CASSPGTGELFF. The CDR3 DNA reads TGTGCCAGCAGTCCAGGGACCGGGGAGCTGTTTTTT.

This clone was picked up a small number of times. This rearrangement joins TRBV28 to TRBJ2-3; 7 bases line up with TRBD1. Germline V gene sequence: CDR1 MDHEN, CDR2 SYDVKM. J lost 4 bases, V lost 5 bases, and 9 bases had no gene match. This CDR3 is 15 amino acids long. The DNA of the CDR3 is TGTGCCAGCAGTGACTCGACAGGGTTAGCAGATACGCAGTATTTT. The encoded protein is CASSDSTGLADTQYF.

This chain connects TRBV28 to TRBJ2-7; D is undetermined. This CDR3 comprises 13 residues. Germline CDR1 MDHEN, CDR2 SYDVKM. V lost 6 bases and J 0 bases, leaving 9 bases between the germline ends. CDR3 sequence reads: CASSQIGSYEQYF. The CDR3 DNA is TGTGCCAGCAGCCAAATCGGCTCCTACGAGCAGTACTTC.

This clone was seen a handful of times. The genes are TRBV5-6 and TRBJ2-7; D gene ambiguous. The CDR3 has 13 amino acids. Germline V gives CDR1 SGHDT, CDR2 YYEEEE. Deletions cut 7 bases from V and 0 bases from J, with 11 bases between. The CDR3 coding sequence is TGTGCCAGCGTAAAGACGGACTCCTACGAGCAGTACTTC. This translates into CASVKTDSYEQYF.

In its sample, this clone was seen a few times. V usage is TRBV7-3 and J usage is TRBJ2-7; D ambiguous. Per the germline V gene, CDR1 is SGHTA and CDR2 is FQGTGA. This CDR3 spans 12 amino acids. V shed 2 bases and J shed 5 bases, with 7 bases lying between them. The CDR3: CASSLDWHEQYF. The CDR3 region has the DNA TGTGCCAGCAGCTTAGATTGGCACGAGCAGTACTTC. Full variable domain (missing parts from reference TRBV7-3 and TRBJ2-7): GAGVSQTPSNKVTEKGKYVELRCDPISGHTALYWYRQSLGQGPEFLIYFQGTGAADDSGLPNDRFFAVRPEGSVSTLKIQRTERGDSAVYLCASSLDWHEQYFGPGTRLTVT.

This clone showed up just a few times. In DNA form, the CDR3 reads TGTGCCAGCAGTTTTATCGGGGGCGATCTTCTGCCCCAGCATTTT. Translating gives CASSFIGGDLLPQHF. This chain joins TRBV27 and TRBJ1-5; TRBD1 is a possible D gene (6 bases). Deletions cut 3 bases from V and 9 bases from J, with 18 bases between. CDR3 size: 15 residues. Germline CDR1 MNHEY, CDR2 SMNVEV (reference sequence).

This clone has more than one count but fewer than ten. The gene calls are TRBV5-1 and TRBJ2-7; 10 bases align to TRBD1. This CDR3 is built from 15 residues. J gave up 2 bases and V 4 bases, and 6 bases lay outside the gene matches. Germline CDR1 and CDR2: SGHRS and YFSETQ. CDR3 nucleotide sequence: TGCGCCAGCAGCATGGGACAGGGGCCAACCTACGAGCAGTACTTC. This encodes CASSMGQGPTYEQYF.

V usage is TRBV5-1 and J usage is TRBJ1-1; no clear D. Germline V gives CDR1 SGHRS, CDR2 YFSETQ. Deletions cut 2 bases from V and 1 base from J, with 12 bases between. This CDR3 region has 15 residues. CDR3 loop: CASSLSFLGNTEAFF. CDR3 sequence (DNA): TGCGCCAGCAGCTTATCATTTCTCGGGAACACTGAAGCTTTCTTT.

This chain connects TRBV27 to TRBJ2-7; no clear D. The CDR3 is 13 amino acids. Trimming left V 6 bases short and J 2 bases short, with 11 bases between. Germline V gene lookup returns CDR1 MNHEY and CDR2 SMNVEV (reference sequence). CDR3 sequence: CASSPTYTYEQYF. The DNA for the CDR3 is TGTGCCAGCAGCCCGACTTATACCTACGAGCAGTACTTC.

A few counts support this clone. The genes are TRBV2 and TRBJ1-1; D might be TRBD1 (5 bases). Germline loops: CDR1 SNHLY, CDR2 FYNNEI. The CDR3 has 15 amino acids. Between the trimmed V and J ends, which lost 8 bases and 3 bases, there was a span of 19 bases. CDR3 amino acids: CASPQDNREHTEAFF. CDR3 nucleotides: TGTGCCAGCCCGCAGGACAATCGGGAACACACTGAAGCTTTCTTT.

The chain carries TRBV5-6 and TRBJ2-1; a possible D gene is TRBD2 (6 bases). Germline CDR1 reads SGHDT; CDR2 reads YYEEEE. The CDR3 extends over 17 amino acids. Trimming cost V 0 bases and J 5 bases, with 18 bases left between them. CDR3 in amino acids: CASSLVYFLEGHNEQFF. As DNA, the CDR3 is TGTGCCAGCAGCTTGGTATACTTCTTGGAGGGGCACAATGAGCAGTTCTTC.

J is TRBJ1-5 and V is TRBV6-6; unclear D gene. Germline CDR1 and CDR2: MNHNY and SVGAGI (reference sequence). The CDR3 runs 15 residues. Trimming took off 5 bases at V and 0 bases at J, with 11 bases between the two ends. CDR3 in amino acids: CASSKDGYSNQPQHF. The CDR3, as DNA: TGTGCCAGCAGTAAGGACGGGTATAGCAATCAGCCCCAGCATTTT.

The rearrangement links TRBV18 to TRBJ2-3, with 8 bases fitting TRBD2. Germline V gene sequence: CDR1 KGHSH, CDR2 LQKENI. Trimming at V came to 0 bases and at J to 4 bases, leaving 6 bases not matched to a gene. CDR3 length equals 16 residues. The CDR3 protein is CASSPPFGGAPDTQYF. CDR3 nucleotide sequence: TGTGCCAGCTCACCACCATTCGGGGGGGCCCCAGATACGCAGTATTTT.

This clone was seen a handful of times. V is TRBV7-8 and J is TRBJ2-3, with TRBD2 matching 9 bases. Trimming at V came to 2 bases and at J to 2 bases, leaving 2 bases not matched to a gene. CDR1 is SGHVS and CDR2 is FQNEAQ in the germline V gene. CDR3 size: 15 residues. As DNA, the CDR3 is TGTGCCAGCAGCTTATTAGCGGGGGACACAGATACGCAGTATTTT. It is translated as CASSLLAGDTDTQYF. The full variable domain, rest sourced from reference TRBV7-8 and TRBJ2-3, is GAGVSQSPRYKVAKRGQDVALRCDPISGHVSLFWYQQALGQGPEFLTYFQNEAQLDKSGLPSDRFFAERPEGSVSTLKIQRTQQEDSAVYLCASSLLAGDTDTQYFGPGTRLTVL.

The V gene is TRBV15, the J gene TRBJ2-3, with D possibly TRBD2 on 6 matching bases. Germline V CDR1 and CDR2: LNHNV, YYDKDF (reference sequence). The V and J ends lost 4 bases and 2 bases respectively, with 22 bases between them. This CDR3 region has 18 residues. The CDR3 reads CATSTRVLAGLSTDTQYF. In nucleotides, the CDR3 is TGTGCCACCAGCACCCGGGTTTTGGCGGGGCTTTCCACAGATACGCAGTATTTT.

The chain employs TRBV19 and TRBJ1-5; D gene unclear. The CDR3 is 15 amino acids. CDR1 LNHDA and CDR2 SQIVND come from the germline V gene (reference sequence). The V gene lost 5 bases and the J gene lost 0 bases, with 11 bases spanning the gap. The DNA of the CDR3 is TGTGCCAGTAGTCCCTACAGTGATAGCAATCAGCCCCAGCATTTT. Residues: CASSPYSDSNQPQHF.

This clone was seen only a few times. The V call is TRBV7-9, the J call TRBJ2-5; no definite D call. Germline CDR1 reads SEHNR; CDR2 reads FQNEAQ (reference sequence). Trimming stripped 8 bases from V and 0 bases from J, with 7 bases between. The CDR3 has 12 residues. The CDR3 spells CASSPDQETQYF. CDR3 nucleotide sequence: TGTGCCAGCTCGCCAGACCAAGAGACCCAGTACTTC.

The V call is TRBV6-5, the J call TRBJ2-7; no firm D call. V was trimmed by 0 bases and J by 2 bases, leaving 14 bases between them. Germline assignment: CDR1 MNHEY and CDR2 SVGAGI. This CDR3 comprises 16 residues. In nucleotides, the CDR3 is TGTGCCAGCAGTTACTCGATGGTGCCAGGCACCTACGAGCAGTACTTC. Its protein is CASSYSMVPGTYEQYF.

The V call is TRBV5-1, the J call TRBJ2-7; 10 nucleotides match TRBD1. CDR3 length: 15 residues. The germline V gene encodes CDR1 SGHRS and CDR2 YFSETQ. With V trimmed by 4 bases and J by 1 base, 5 bases remained unmatched. The CDR3 DNA reads TGCGCCAGCAGCAACGACAGGGGGCCGTCCTACGAGCAGTACTTC. Residues: CASSNDRGPSYEQYF.

V is TRBV25-1 and J is TRBJ2-3; D may be TRBD2 (7 bases). Germline V gene sequence: CDR1 MGHDK, CDR2 SYGVNS. The CDR3 extends over 16 amino acids. Trimming left V 7 bases short and J 2 bases short, with 19 bases between. CDR3: CASNPGAGANTDTQYF. CDR3 bases: TGTGCCAGCAACCCGGGGGCGGGAGCTAACACAGATACGCAGTATTTT.

This clone was picked up a small number of times. This rearrangement joins TRBV7-9 to TRBJ2-1; no definite D call. Germline CDR1 SEHNR, CDR2 FQNEAQ (reference sequence). V was cut by 5 bases and J by 0 bases, with 14 bases left in between. This CDR3 has 16 residues. This chain's CDR3 is CASSQPSRSSYNEQFF. The DNA of the CDR3 is TGTGCCAGCAGCCAGCCTTCAAGGAGCTCCTACAATGAGCAGTTCTTC.

This clone was observed a few times. The V call is TRBV2, the J call TRBJ2-3; maybe TRBD1 (5 bases). The germline CDR1 and CDR2 sequences are SNHLY and FYNNEI. The CDR3 totals 15 residues. The ends were cut back, 3 bases at V and 2 bases at J, with 12 bases in the middle. DNA for the CDR3: TGTGCCAGCAGTGATCGAGACAGCGACACAGATACGCAGTATTTT. Protein product: CASSDRDSDTDTQYF.

The chain combines TRBV27 with TRBJ2-1; TRBD2 is a possible D gene (5 bases). Germline V lookup: CDR1 MNHEY, CDR2 SMNVEV (reference sequence). There are 17 residues in the CDR3. Between the trimmed V and J ends, which lost 7 bases and 2 bases, there was a span of 21 bases. The CDR3 region has the DNA TGTGCCAGCACCCTTCACGGCGGAGGCCCCACCTACAATGAGCAGTTCTTC. As protein: CASTLHGGGPTYNEQFF.

The V and J genes are TRBV4-3 and TRBJ2-1, with 7 positions matching TRBD2. There are 17 residues in the CDR3. Germline CDR1 and CDR2: LGHNA and YSLEER. J gave up 4 bases and V 0 bases, and 9 bases lay outside the gene matches. CDR3 residues: CASSQEWRGTGYNEQFF. DNA for the CDR3: TGCGCCAGCAGCCAAGAGTGGCGGGGGACCGGATACAATGAGCAGTTCTTC.

This chain joins TRBV7-9 and TRBJ1-1, with D uncertain. The length of the CDR3 is 11 residues. Trimming pared 1 base from V and 8 bases from J, leaving 5 bases between. From germline, CDR1 is SEHNR and CDR2 FQNEAQ (reference sequence). The CDR3 loop reads CASSLDGEAFF. CDR3 DNA sequence: TGTGCCAGCAGCTTAGACGGGGAAGCTTTCTTT.